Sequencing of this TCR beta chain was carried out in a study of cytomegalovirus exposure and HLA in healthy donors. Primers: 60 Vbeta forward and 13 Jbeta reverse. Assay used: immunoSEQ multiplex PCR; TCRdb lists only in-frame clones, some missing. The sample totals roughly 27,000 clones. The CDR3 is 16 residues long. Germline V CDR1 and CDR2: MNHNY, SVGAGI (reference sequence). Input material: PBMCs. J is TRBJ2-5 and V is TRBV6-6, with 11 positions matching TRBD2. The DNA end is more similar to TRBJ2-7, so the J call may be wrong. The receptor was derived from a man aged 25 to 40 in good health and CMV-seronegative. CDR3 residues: CASSSPGLAGSYEQYF. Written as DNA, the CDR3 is TGTGCCAGCAGTTCCCCTGGACTAGCGGGTTCCTACGAGCAGTACTTC.